The entry below gives a single TCR beta chain sequence along with its context. Its antigen is currently unknown. CDR1 and CDR2 from the germline V gene are GTSNPN and SVGIG (reference sequence). CDR3 size: 16 residues. The V gene end was trimmed by 4 bases and the J gene end by 5 bases; junction bases not matched to a gene: 7. The data originate from a study of memory CD4+ T cells and cytomegalovirus serostatus. Turning to the study itself: Donors were healthy Belgian adults, fewer than ten CMV seropositive and under 30 seronegative.

Overall study results and limits: Each of 67 CMV-associated TCRbeta sequences occurred in one to five individuals.

Single viable CD3+CD4+CD8-CD45RO+ cells were sorted as the memory CD4+ T cells. Sequenced by immunoSEQ multiplex PCR; TCRdb stores in-frame clones only, minus some. The sample holds around 50,000 clones, about 73% seen once. The TCR comes from an adult in good health and CMV-seronegative. The V gene is TRBV30, the J gene TRBJ2-2; TRBD2 matches 13 bases. Sequences were obtained from memory CD4+ T cells from blood. CDR3 bases: TGTGCCTGGATAGGCGGGACTAGCGGGACGACCGGGGAGCTGTTTTTT. Translating gives CAWIGGTSGTTGELFF.